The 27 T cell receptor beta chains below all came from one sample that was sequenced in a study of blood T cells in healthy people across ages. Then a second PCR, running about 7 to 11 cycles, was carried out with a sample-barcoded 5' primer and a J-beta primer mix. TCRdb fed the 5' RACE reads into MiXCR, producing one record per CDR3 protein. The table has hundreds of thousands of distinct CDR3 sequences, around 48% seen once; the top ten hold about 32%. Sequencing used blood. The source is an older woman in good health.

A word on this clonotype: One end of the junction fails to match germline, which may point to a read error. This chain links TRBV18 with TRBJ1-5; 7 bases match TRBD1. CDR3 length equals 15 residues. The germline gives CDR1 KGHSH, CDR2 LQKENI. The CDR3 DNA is TGTGCCAGCTCACGCGACCGGGACAGCGGACAGCCCCAGAATTTT. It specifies CASSRDRDSGQPQNF.

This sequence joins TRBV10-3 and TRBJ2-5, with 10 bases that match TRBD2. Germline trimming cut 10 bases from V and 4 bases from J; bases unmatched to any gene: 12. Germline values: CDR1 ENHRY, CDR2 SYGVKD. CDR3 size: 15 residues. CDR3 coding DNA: TGTGCCACCGCACCTAGCGGGAGTCTGCGAGAGACCCAGTACTTC. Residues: CATAPSGSLRETQYF.

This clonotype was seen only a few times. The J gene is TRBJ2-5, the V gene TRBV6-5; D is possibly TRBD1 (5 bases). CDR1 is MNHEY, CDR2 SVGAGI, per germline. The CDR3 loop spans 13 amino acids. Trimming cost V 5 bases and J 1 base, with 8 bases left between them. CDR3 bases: TGTGCCAGCAGTCGACAGATCCAAGAGACCCAGTACTTC. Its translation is CASSRQIQETQYF.

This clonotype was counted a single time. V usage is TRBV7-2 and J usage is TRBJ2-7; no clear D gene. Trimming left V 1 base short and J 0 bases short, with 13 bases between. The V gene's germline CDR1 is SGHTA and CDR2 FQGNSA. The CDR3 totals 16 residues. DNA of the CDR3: TGTGCCAGCAGCTTAGATGCCGAACTTAGCTCCTACGAGCAGTACTTC. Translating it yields CASSLDAELSSYEQYF.

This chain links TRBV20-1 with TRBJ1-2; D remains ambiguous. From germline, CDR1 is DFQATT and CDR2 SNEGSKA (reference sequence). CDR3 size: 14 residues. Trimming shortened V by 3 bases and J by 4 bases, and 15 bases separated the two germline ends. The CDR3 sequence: CSASKEVIPYGYTF. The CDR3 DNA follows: TGCAGTGCTAGCAAGGAAGTCATCCCCTATGGCTACACCTTC.

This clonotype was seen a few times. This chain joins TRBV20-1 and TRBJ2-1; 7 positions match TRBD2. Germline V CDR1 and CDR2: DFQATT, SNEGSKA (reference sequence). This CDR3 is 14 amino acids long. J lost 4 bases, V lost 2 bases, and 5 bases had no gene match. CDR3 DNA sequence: TGCAGTGCTAGAACACCTAGCGGATACAATGAGCAGTTCTTC. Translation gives CSARTPSGYNEQFF.

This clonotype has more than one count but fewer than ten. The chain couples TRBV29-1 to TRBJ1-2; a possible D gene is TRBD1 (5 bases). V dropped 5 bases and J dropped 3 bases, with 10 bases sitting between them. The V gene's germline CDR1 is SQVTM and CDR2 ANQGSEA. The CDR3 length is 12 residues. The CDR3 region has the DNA TGCAGCGTTCAGGGACTCTACTATGGCTACACCTTC. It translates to CSVQGLYYGYTF.

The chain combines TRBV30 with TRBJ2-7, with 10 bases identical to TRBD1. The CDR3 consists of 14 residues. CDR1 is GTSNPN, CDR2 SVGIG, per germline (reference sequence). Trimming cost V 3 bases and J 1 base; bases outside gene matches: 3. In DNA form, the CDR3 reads TGTGCCTGGAGGGGGGACAGGGGATCCTACGAGCAGTACTTC. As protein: CAWRGDRGSYEQYF. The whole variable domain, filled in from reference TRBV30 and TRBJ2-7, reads SQTIHQWPATLVQPVGSPLSLECTVEGTSNPNLYWYRQAAGRGLQLLFYSVGIGQISSEVPQNLSASRPQDRQFILSSKKLLLSDSGFYLCAWRGDRGSYEQYFGPGTRLTVT.

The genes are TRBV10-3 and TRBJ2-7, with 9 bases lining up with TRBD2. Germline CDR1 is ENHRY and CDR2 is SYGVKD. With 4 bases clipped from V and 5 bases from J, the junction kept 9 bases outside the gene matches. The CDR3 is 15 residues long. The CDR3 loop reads CAISGTSAKVDEQYF. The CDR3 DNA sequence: TGTGCCATCAGTGGGACTAGCGCGAAGGTTGACGAGCAGTACTTC.

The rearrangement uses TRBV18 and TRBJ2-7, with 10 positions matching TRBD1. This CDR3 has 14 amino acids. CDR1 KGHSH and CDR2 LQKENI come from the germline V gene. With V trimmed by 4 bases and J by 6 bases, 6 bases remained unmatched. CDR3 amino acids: CASSLDRGYGEQYF. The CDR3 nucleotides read TGTGCCAGCTCACTGGACAGGGGGTATGGCGAGCAGTACTTC.

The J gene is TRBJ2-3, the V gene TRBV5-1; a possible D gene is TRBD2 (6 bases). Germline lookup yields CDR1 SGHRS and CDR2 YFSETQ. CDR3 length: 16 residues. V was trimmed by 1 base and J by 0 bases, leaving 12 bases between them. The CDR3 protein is CASSLNQAGSTDTQYF. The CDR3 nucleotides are TGCGCCAGCAGCTTGAATCAGGCGGGAAGCACAGATACGCAGTATTTT.

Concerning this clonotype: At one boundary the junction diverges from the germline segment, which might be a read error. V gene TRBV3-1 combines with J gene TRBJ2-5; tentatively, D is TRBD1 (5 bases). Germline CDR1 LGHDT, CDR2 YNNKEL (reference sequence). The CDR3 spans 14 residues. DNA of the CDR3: TGTACCAGCAGCCAAGCAGGGTCGGATGGGACCCAGTACTTC. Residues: CTSSQAGSDGTQYF.

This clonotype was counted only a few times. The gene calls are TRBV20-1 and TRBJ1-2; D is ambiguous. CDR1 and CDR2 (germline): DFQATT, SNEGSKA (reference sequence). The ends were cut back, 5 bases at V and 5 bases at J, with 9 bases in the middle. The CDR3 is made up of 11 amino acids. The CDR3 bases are TGCAGTGCTGAGACCGAGTATGGCTACACCTTC. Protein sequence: CSAETEYGYTF.

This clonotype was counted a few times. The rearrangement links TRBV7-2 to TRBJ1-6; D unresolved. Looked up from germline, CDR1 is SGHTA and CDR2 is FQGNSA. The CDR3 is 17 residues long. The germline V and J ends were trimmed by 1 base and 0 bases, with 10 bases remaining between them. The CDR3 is CASSLESLSSYNSPLHF. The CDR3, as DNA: TGTGCCAGCAGCTTAGAATCTTTAAGCTCCTATAATTCACCCCTCCACTTT.

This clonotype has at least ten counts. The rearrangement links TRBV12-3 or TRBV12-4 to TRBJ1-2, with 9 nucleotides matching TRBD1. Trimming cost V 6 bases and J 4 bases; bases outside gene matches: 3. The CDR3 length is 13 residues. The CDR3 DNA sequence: TGTGCCAGCAGCCAGGGACAGGGCTATGGCTACACCTTC. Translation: CASSQGQGYGYTF.

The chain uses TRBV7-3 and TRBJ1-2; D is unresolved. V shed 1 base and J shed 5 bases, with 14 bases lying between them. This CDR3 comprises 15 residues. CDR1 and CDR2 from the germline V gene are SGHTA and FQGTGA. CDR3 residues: CASSLMAGEPYGYTF. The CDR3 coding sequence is TGTGCCAGCAGCTTAATGGCCGGGGAACCATATGGCTACACCTTC.

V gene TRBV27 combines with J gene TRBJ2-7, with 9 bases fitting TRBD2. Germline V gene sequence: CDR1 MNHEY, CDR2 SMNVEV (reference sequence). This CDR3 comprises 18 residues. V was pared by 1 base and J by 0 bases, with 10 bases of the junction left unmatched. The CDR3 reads CASSLFLGAGGSSYEQYF. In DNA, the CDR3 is TGTGCCAGCAGTTTATTCCTCGGGGCGGGAGGGAGCTCCTACGAGCAGTACTTC.

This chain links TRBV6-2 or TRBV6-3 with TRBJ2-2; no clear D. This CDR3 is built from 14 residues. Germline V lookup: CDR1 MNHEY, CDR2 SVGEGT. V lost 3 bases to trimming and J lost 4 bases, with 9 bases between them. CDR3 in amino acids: CASSYWGSTGELFF. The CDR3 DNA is TGTGCCAGCAGTTATTGGGGATCCACCGGGGAGCTGTTTTTT.

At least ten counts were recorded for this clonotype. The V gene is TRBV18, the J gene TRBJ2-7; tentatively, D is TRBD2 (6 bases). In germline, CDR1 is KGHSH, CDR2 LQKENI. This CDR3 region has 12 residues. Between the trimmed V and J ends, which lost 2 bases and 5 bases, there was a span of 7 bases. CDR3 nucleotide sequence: TGTGCCAGCTCACCATCGGGGGACGAGCAGTACTTC. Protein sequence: CASSPSGDEQYF.

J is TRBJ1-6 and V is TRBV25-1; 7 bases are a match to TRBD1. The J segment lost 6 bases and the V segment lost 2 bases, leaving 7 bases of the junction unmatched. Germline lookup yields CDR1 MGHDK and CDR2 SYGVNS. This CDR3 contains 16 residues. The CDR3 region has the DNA TGTGCCAGCAGTGAAATGCTGGGACAGCGTAATTCACCCCTCCACTTT. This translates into CASSEMLGQRNSPLHF.

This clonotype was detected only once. The CDR3 nucleotides are TGTGCCAGCAGCCCTGCACCGGGGGAAGCTTTCTTT. This gives the protein CASSPAPGEAFF. The rearrangement joins TRBV3-1 to TRBJ1-1; D not certain. Per germline, CDR1 LGHDT and CDR2 YNNKEL (reference sequence). The CDR3 has 12 residues. V gave up 4 bases and J gave up 8 bases, with 11 bases separating them.

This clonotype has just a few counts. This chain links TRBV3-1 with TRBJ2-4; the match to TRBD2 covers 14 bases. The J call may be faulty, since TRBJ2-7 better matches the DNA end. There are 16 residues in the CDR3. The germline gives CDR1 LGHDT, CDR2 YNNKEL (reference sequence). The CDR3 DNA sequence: TGTGCCAGCAGCCAAGGGCCGGGACTAGCGGGAGCCGAGCAGTACTTC. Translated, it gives CASSQGPGLAGAEQYF.

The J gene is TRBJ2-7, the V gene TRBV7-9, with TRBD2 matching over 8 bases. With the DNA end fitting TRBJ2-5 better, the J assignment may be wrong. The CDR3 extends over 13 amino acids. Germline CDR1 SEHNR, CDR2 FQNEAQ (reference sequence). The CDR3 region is CASRSAGVETQYF. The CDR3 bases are TGTGCCAGCAGGTCAGCGGGAGTTGAGACCCAGTACTTC.

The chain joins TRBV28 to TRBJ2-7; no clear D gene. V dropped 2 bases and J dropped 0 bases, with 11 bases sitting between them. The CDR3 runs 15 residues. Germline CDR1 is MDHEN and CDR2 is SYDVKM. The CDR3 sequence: CASSLVGSDSYEQYF. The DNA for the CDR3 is TGTGCCAGCAGTTTAGTAGGGTCGGACTCCTACGAGCAGTACTTC.

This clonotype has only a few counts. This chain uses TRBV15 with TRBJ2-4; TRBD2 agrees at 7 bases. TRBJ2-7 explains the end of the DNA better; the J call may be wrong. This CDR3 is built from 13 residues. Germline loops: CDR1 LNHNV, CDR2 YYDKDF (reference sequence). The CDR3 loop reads CATRLAATYEQYF. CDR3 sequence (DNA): TGTGCCACAAGACTAGCCGCTACCTACGAGCAGTACTTC.

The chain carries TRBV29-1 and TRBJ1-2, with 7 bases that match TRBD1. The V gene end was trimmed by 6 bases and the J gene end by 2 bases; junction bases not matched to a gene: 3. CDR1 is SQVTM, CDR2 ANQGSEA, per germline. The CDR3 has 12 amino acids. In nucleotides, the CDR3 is TGCAGCGTCCTACAGGGGAACTATGGCTACACCTTC. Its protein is CSVLQGNYGYTF.

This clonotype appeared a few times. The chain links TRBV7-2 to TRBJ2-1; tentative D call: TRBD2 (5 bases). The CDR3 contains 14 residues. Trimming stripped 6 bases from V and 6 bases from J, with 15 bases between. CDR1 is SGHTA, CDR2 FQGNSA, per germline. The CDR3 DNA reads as TGTGCCAGCAGGGAAGCGGTGAGACGCAATGAGCAGTTCTTC. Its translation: CASREAVRRNEQFF.